This TCR beta chain derives from a study of a mutant IDH1 vaccine in newly diagnosed glioma (dated by TCRdb to the early 2020s). In the study overall: The approximately 32 treated patients were approximately 62% male and roughly 40% female, with a mean age of roughly 40 years. Longitudinal TCRB deep sequencing was done for 25 to 30 treated patients, wherever samples were available for exploratory analyses. Peripheral blood samples were drawn at six visits, namely V03 (baseline), V05, V07, V10, V12 and V13. Before enrollment, most patients had been given radiochemotherapy with temozolomide as standard therapy, while the rest had received either radiotherapy alone or temozolomide alone.

In this sample, this clone turned up once. Its specific antigen is unknown. Base qualities were left out, and no much larger clone turns up one base away. The time point label of this sample denotes: baseline, week 1 (first vaccination visit). Read against the paper, the sample's treatment or condition label means: pre-vaccination baseline after standard-of-care therapy. The donors had newly diagnosed IDH1-mutant astrocytomas of WHO grade 3 or 4 that showed loss of nuclear ATRX. The samples were drawn from NOA16, a multicentre, single-arm, open-label phase I trial in Germany that tested a mutant IDH1 peptide vaccine in humans for the first time. Visit V03 blood draws served as the baseline sample for immunogenicity testing. The DNeasy Blood and Tissue Kit was used to extract genomic DNA from EDTA blood for TCRB sequencing. According to the germline V gene, CDR1 reads SGHRS and CDR2 reads YFSETQ. The CDR3 has 17 amino acids, counting the end cysteine and phenylalanine. Only CDR3 DNA remains: 51 bases, in frame from the first base. V is pared back by 7 bases and J by 0 bases, with 17 bases lying between the germline termini.

Library preparation was by the immunoSEQ multiplex PCR assay. The hsTCRB Kit was used according to the manufacturer's protocol to amplify rearranged TCR beta chain sequences. TCRB libraries were sequenced on an Illumina MiSeq. The authors' analysis ran thus. Demultiplexing, trimming and gene mapping were performed with the kit vendor's proprietary platform. Imported from immuneACCESS, the table was reduced by TCRdb to in-frame sequences with V and J called. These copies leave out some clones; in studies compared against another copy, an unresolved V gene accounts for under half, and the cause of the remainder is not known. V and J calls and clone size follow that table, whereas D and trimming were derived from the DNA. The sample table records 60,000 to 75,000 clones; approximately 85% of these occur just once. Clones ranked in the top ten supply 7.5% to 9% of the sample. Summary of the overall study and its limitations: It was noted by the authors that analyses of patient blood samples could not be reproduced owing to sample limitations. Availability determined which PBMC samples were chosen for TCRB deep sequencing. Vaccine-induced immune responses across multiple MHC alleles were detected in around 92% of patients. Changes in the top peripheral T cell clonotypes picked up by TCRB sequencing did not appear to be linked to pseudoprogression.

The rearranged segments are TRBV5-1 and TRBJ2-6; TRBD2 is a weak D gene call, 5 bases matching. Sequencing was performed on PBMCs, taken from a glioma patient treated with radiotherapy, temozolomide or both. The TCR was taken from a man between 45 and 60 years old with glioma. The CDR3 has the sequence CASSTSGYSSGANVLTF. Here is the DNA: TGCGCCAGCTCCACGTCGGGGTACAGCTCTGGGGCCAACGTCCTGACTTTC. The reference TRBV5-1 and TRBJ2-6 proteins fill in what lies around the CDR3, so the full variable domain reads KAGVTQTPRYLIKTRGQQVTLSCSPISGHRSVSWYQQTPGQGLQFLFEYFSETQRNKGNFPGRFSGRQFSNSRSEMNVSTLELGDSALYLCASSTSGYSSGANVLTFGAGSRLTVL.